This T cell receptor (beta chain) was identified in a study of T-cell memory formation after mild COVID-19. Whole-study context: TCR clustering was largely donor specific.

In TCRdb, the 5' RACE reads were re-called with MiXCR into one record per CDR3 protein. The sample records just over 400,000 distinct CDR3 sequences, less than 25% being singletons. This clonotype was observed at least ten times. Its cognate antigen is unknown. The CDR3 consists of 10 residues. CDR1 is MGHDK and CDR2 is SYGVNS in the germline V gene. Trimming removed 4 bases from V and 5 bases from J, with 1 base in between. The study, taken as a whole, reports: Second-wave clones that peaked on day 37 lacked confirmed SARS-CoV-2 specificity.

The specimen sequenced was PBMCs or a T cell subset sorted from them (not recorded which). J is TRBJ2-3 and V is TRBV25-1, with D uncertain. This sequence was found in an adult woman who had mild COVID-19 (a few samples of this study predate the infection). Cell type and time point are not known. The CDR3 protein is CASSGDTQYF. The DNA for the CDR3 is TGTGCCAGCAGTGGAGATACGCAGTATTTT.